The 6 T cell receptor beta chains listed next were all sequenced from one sample in a study of T cells after posttransplantation cyclophosphamide. Data came from immunoSEQ multiplex PCR; TCRdb stores just in-frame clones and leaves some out. The data list roughly 5,100 clones, none observed once; more than 15% falls to the top ten. Cyclophosphamide on days +3 and +4 followed busulfan-fludarabine conditioning and a marrow graft. The material was PBMCs, obtained after allogeneic stem cell transplant with posttransplant cyclophosphamide. These receptors all come from a female patient under 45 who received an allogeneic stem cell transplant from an unrelated donor, was CMV-positive, and had acute and chronic GVHD. Some T cells may possibly be graft donor cells.

This clone was picked up a small number of times. V gene TRBV6-5 combines with J gene TRBJ2-7; 7 bases align to TRBD1. Germline values: CDR1 MNHEY, CDR2 SVGAGI. The CDR3 contains 14 residues. Trimming cost V 5 bases and J 3 bases; bases outside gene matches: 7. Written as DNA, the CDR3 is TGTGCCAGCAGTCCGGGACAGTTCGTCTACGAGCAGTACTTC. Its protein is CASSPGQFVYEQYF.

This clone was counted many times. The gene calls are TRBV7-3 and TRBJ2-7, with 8 bases lining up with TRBD2. Per germline, CDR1 SGHTA and CDR2 FQGTGA. The CDR3 sequence is 15 residues long. After removal of 3 bases from V and 4 bases from J, the junction contained 8 bases not matched to a gene. The CDR3 protein is CASSLGAGEGYEQYF. The CDR3 nucleotides are TGTGCCAGCAGCTTGGGAGCGGGAGAGGGGTACGAGCAGTACTTC.

This clone is categorized as medium-sized. J is TRBJ2-4 and V is TRBV5-5; 7 bases map to TRBD2. There are 15 residues in the CDR3. Unmatched junction bases numbered 10, after V lost 2 bases and J lost 8 bases. CDR1 and CDR2 from the germline V gene are SGHKS and YYEKEE (reference sequence). CDR3: CASSLRWGGEDIQYF. The CDR3 bases are TGTGCCAGCAGCTTACGGTGGGGGGGAGAGGACATTCAGTACTTC.

This clone was seen more than once but under ten times. The rearrangement uses TRBV25-1 and TRBJ1-2; the D gene is possibly TRBD1 (6 bases). The CDR3 sequence is 15 residues long. The germline V gene encodes CDR1 MGHDK and CDR2 SYGVNS. V lost 4 bases to trimming and J lost 1 base, with 13 bases between them. DNA of the CDR3: TGTGCCAGCAGTGGGGGGGGCAAAAATAACTATGGCTACACCTTC. Encoded protein: CASSGGGKNNYGYTF.

This clone was detected ten times or more. The chain uses TRBV5-4 and TRBJ2-6; 9 nucleotides line up with TRBD2. Germline assignment: CDR1 SGHNT and CDR2 YYREEE (reference sequence). Trimming removed 4 bases from V and 4 bases from J; junction bases left unmatched: 6. This CDR3 is 16 amino acids long. The CDR3 DNA reads TGTGCCAGCAGCGCGGGACTAGCAGACGGGGCCAACGTCCTGACTTTC. This sequence encodes CASSAGLADGANVLTF.

This clone was detected ten times or more. The chain has TRBV5-1 and TRBJ2-2, with 8 bases that match TRBD2. The CDR3 covers 14 residues. V was pared by 4 bases and J by 7 bases, with 6 bases of the junction left unmatched. Germline loops: CDR1 SGHRS, CDR2 YFSETQ. The CDR3 sequence is CASSTREVGGELFF. CDR3 nucleotide sequence: TGCGCCAGCAGCACGCGGGAGGTTGGCGGGGAGCTGTTTTTT.